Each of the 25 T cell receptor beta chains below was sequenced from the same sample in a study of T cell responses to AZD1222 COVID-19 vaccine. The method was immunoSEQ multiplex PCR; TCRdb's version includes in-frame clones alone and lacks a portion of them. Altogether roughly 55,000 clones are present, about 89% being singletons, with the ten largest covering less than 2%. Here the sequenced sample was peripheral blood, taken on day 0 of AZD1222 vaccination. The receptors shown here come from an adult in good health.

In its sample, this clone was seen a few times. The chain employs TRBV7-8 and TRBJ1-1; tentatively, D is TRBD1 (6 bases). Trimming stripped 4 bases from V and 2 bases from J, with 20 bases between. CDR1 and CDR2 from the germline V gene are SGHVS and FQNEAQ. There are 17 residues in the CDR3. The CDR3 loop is CASSYRRGGSYNTEAFF. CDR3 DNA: TGTGCCAGCAGCTATCGCAGGGGAGGCTCTTATAACACTGAAGCTTTCTTT.

The CDR3 DNA follows: TGTGCCAGCAGCTTAGCGACAGTTAGGAATAAAACTGAAGCTTTCTTT. Translating gives CASSLATVRNKTEAFF. This chain joins TRBV7-8 and TRBJ1-1, with D maybe TRBD1 (5 bases). Trimming stripped 0 bases from V and 5 bases from J, with 16 bases between. CDR3 length equals 16 residues. CDR1 is SGHVS, CDR2 FQNEAQ, per germline. The full variable domain, with the rest looked up from reference TRBV7-8 and TRBJ1-1, is GAGVSQSPRYKVAKRGQDVALRCDPISGHVSLFWYQQALGQGPEFLTYFQNEAQLDKSGLPSDRFFAERPEGSVSTLKIQRTQQEDSAVYLCASSLATVRNKTEAFFGQGTRLTVV.

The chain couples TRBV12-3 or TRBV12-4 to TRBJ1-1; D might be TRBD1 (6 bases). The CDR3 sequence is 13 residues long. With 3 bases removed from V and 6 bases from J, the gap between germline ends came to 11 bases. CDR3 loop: CASSLTGTPEAFF. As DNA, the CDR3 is TGTGCCAGCAGTTTGACAGGAACACCTGAAGCTTTCTTT.

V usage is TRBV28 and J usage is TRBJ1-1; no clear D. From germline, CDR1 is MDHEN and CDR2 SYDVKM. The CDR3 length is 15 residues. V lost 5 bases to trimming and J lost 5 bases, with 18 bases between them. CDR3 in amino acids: CASSKSGLPGTEAFF. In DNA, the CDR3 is TGTGCCAGCAGTAAATCGGGCCTACCCGGGACTGAAGCTTTCTTT.

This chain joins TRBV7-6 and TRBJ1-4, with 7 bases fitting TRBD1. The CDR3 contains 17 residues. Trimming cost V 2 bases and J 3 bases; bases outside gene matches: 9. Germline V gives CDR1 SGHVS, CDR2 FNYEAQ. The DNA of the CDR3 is TGTGCCAGCAGCTTACGACCACGGACAGGACCTAATGAAAAACTGTTTTTT. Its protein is CASSLRPRTGPNEKLFF.

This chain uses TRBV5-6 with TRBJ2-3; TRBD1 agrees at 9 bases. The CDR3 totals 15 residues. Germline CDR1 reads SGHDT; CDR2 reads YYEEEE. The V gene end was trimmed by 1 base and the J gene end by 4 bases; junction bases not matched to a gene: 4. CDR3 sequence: CASSLWGQGADTQYF. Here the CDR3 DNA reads TGTGCCAGCAGCTTGTGGGGACAGGGTGCAGATACGCAGTATTTT.

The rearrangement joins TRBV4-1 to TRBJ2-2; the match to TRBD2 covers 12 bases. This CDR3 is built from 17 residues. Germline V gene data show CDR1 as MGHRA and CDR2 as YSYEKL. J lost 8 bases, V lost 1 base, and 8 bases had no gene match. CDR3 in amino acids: CASSQVRLAGVGGELFF. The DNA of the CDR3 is TGCGCCAGCAGCCAAGTCCGACTAGCGGGAGTCGGGGGGGAGCTGTTTTTT.

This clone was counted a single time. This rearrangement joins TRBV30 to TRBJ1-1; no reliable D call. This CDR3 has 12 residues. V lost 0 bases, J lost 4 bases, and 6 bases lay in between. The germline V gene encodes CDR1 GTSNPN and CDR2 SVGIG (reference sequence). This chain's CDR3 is CAWSVQSTEAFF. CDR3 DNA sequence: TGTGCCTGGAGTGTCCAGTCCACTGAAGCTTTCTTT.

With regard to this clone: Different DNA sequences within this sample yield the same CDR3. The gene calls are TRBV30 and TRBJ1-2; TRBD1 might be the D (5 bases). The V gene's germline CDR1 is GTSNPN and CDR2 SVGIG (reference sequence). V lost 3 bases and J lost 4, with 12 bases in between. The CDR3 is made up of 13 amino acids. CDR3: CAWSRDRPYGYTF. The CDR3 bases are TGTGCCTGGAGCCGGGACCGACCCTATGGCTACACCTTC.

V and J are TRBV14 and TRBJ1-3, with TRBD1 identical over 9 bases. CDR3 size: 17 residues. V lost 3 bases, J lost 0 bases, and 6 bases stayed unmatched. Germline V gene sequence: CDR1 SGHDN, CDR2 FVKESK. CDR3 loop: CASSQTGTGYSGNTIYF. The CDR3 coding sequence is TGTGCCAGCAGCCAGACCGGGACAGGGTACTCTGGAAACACCATATATTTT.

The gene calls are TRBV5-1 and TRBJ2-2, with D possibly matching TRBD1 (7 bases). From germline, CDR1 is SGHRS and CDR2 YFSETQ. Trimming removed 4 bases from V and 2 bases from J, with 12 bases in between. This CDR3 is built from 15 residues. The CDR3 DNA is TGCGCCAGCAGCAGCAGGGGGGCAAACACCGGGGAGCTGTTTTTT. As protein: CASSSRGANTGELFF.

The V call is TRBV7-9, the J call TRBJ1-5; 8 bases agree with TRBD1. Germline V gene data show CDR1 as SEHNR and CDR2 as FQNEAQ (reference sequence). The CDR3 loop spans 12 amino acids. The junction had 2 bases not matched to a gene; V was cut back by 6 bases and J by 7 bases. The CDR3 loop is CASRDRDQPQHF. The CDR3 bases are TGTGCCAGCAGGGACAGGGACCAGCCCCAGCATTTT.

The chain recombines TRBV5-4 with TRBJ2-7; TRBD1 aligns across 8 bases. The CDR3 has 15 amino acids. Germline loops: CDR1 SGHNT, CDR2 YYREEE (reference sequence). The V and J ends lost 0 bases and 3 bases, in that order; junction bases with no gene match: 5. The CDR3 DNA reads TGTGCCAGCAGCTTGGTCGGGACAGGAGACTACGAGCAGTACTTC. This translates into CASSLVGTGDYEQYF.

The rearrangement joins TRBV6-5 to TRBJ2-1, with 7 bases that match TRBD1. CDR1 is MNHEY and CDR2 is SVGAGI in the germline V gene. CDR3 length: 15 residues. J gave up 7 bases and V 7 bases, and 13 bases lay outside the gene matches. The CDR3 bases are TGTGCCAGCACCGCAAGGCTCGGCAGGGGGAATGAGCAGTTCTTC. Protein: CASTARLGRGNEQFF.

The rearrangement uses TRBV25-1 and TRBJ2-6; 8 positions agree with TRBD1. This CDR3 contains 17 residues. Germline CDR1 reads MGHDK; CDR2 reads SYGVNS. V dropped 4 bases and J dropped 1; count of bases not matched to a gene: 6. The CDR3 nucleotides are TGTGCCAGCAGTGCCCGGACAGGGAGGTCTGGGGCCAACGTCCTGACTTTC. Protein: CASSARTGRSGANVLTF.

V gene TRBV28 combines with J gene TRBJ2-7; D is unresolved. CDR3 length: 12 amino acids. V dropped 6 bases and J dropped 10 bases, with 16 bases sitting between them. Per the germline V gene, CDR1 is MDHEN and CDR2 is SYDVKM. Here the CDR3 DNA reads TGTGCCAGCAGCTTCGACCCCTACGCCCAGTACTTC. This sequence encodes CASSFDPYAQYF.

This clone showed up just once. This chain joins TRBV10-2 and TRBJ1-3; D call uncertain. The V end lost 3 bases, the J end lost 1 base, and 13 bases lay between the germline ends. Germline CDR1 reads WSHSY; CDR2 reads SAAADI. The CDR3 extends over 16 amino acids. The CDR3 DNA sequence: TGCGCCAGCAGTGATACGGATATCTTATCTGGAAACACCATATATTTT. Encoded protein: CASSDTDILSGNTIYF.

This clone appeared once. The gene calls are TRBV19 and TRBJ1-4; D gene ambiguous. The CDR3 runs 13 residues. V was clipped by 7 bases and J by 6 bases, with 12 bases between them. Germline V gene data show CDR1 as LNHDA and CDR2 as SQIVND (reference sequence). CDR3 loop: CASTRGRDEKLFF. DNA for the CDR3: TGTGCCAGTACTAGAGGGAGAGATGAAAAACTGTTTTTT.

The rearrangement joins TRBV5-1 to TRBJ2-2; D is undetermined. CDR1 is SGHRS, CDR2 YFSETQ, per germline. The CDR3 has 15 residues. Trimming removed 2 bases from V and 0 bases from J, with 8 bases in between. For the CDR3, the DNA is TGCGCCAGCAGCTTTGTACAAACGAACACCGGGGAGCTGTTTTTT. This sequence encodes CASSFVQTNTGELFF.

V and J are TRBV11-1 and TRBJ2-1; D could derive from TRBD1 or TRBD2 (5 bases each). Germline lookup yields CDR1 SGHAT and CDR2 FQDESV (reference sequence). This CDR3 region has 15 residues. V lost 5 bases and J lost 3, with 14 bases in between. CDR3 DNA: TGTGCCAGCAGCCCTGAGAGGGGCAGCTACAATGAGCAGTTCTTC. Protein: CASSPERGSYNEQFF. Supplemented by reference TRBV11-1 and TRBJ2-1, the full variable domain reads EAEVAQSPRYKITEKSQAVAFWCDPISGHATLYWYRQILGQGPELLVQFQDESVVDDSQLPKDRFSAERLKGVDSTLKIQPAELGDSAMYLCASSPERGSYNEQFFGPGTRLTVL.

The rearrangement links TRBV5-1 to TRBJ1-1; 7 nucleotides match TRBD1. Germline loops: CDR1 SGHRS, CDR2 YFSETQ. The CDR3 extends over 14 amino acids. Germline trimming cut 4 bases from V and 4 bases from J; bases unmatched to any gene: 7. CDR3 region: CASSGGTDVTEAFF. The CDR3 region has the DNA TGCGCCAGCAGCGGCGGGACAGATGTCACTGAAGCTTTCTTT. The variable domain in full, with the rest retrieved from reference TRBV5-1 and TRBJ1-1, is KAGVTQTPRYLIKTRGQQVTLSCSPISGHRSVSWYQQTPGQGLQFLFEYFSETQRNKGNFPGRFSGRQFSNSRSEMNVSTLELGDSALYLCASSGGTDVTEAFFGQGTRLTVV.

Here the CDR3 reads CASSPLGKTGAAPYYGYTF. The CDR3 DNA reads as TGTGCCAGCTCACCACTGGGGAAAACAGGGGCGGCCCCGTACTATGGCTACACCTTC. The V and J genes are TRBV18 and TRBJ1-2, with 7 bases aligning to TRBD1. The germline gives CDR1 KGHSH, CDR2 LQKENI. The CDR3 sequence is 19 residues long. The J segment lost 3 bases and the V segment lost 1 base, leaving 17 bases of the junction unmatched. The whole variable domain, filled in from reference TRBV18 and TRBJ1-2, reads NAGVMQNPRHLVRRRGQEARLRCSPMKGHSHVYWYRQLPEEGLKFMVYLQKENIIDESGMPKERFSAEFPKEGPSILRIQQVVRGDSAAYFCASSPLGKTGAAPYYGYTFGSGTRLTVV.

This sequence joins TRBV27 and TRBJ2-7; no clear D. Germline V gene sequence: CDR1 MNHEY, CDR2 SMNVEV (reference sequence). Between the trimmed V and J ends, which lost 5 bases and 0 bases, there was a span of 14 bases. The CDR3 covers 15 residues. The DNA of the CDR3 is TGTGCCAGCAGTCTCGCCGGAGTGAGCTCCTACGAGCAGTACTTC. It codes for CASSLAGVSSYEQYF.

The CDR3 reads CASSLDGFGELFF. CDR3 sequence (DNA): TGCGCCAGCAGCTTGGATGGCTTCGGGGAGCTGTTTTTT. The V and J genes are TRBV5-1 and TRBJ2-2; no reliable D call. Germline loops: CDR1 SGHRS, CDR2 YFSETQ. V was pared by 0 bases and J by 7 bases, with 7 bases between. This CDR3 contains 13 residues.

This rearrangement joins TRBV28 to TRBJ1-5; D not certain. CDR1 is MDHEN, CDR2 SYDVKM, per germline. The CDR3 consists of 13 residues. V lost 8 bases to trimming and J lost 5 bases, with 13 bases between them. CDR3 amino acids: CASWPGRDQPQHF. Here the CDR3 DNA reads TGTGCCAGCTGGCCAGGACGGGATCAGCCCCAGCATTTT.